The 2 T cell receptor beta chains below come from one sample, sequenced in a study of shared clonotypes between healthy human individuals. The data were produced by immunoSEQ multiplex PCR, yet TCRdb's version contains in-frame clones alone and is incomplete. In the table there are about 530,000 clones, 90% to 96% of which are singletons. Sequencing used naive CD4+ T cells sorted from blood. The subset was: CD45RA+ positively selected. These receptors all come from a woman younger than 45 in good health.

DNA for the CDR3: TGTGCCAGCAGTTTTAAGCGACTTAGATATGGCTACACCTTC. It encodes CASSFKRLRYGYTF. The chain is built from TRBV28 and TRBJ1-2; D gene ambiguous. Germline CDR1 reads MDHEN; CDR2 reads SYDVKM. CDR3 length equals 14 residues. The V and J ends lost 3 bases and 5 bases respectively, with 13 bases between them.

V usage is TRBV7-7 and J usage is TRBJ2-3; a possible D gene is TRBD2 (5 bases). CDR3 length: 15 amino acids. Between the trimmed V and J ends, which lost 1 base and 0 bases, there was a span of 8 bases. Germline V gene lookup returns CDR1 SSHAT and CDR2 FNYEAQ (reference sequence). CDR3 sequence (DNA): TGTGCCAGCAGCTTAGGCAGGACTAGCACAGATACGCAGTATTTT. This codes for CASSLGRTSTDTQYF.